The text below deals with one T cell receptor (beta chain). What it recognizes is unknown. This sample is drawn from a study of T cell responses to AZD1222 COVID-19 vaccine. Findings and limits, study-wide: Recipients of two AZD1222 doses showed rising Spike-specific TCR breadth and depth. Unmutated variant regions reportedly attract nearly half of all spike-specific TCRs. Among AZD1222 vaccinees, only five to seven were seropositive at baseline. Females made up more of the donors, who were largely white British, and clonal diversity may have come out too low.

The table came from immunoSEQ multiplex PCR; TCRdb's copy has only in-frame clones and leaves some out. The sample includes about 100,000 clones, around 89% of them seen just once. The receptor was isolated from an adult in good health. Sequencing was performed on peripheral blood, taken on day 0 of AZD1222 vaccination.

This chain's CDR3 is CASSQRYEQFF. The CDR3 region has the DNA TGTGCCAGCAGCCAAAGGTATGAGCAGTTCTTC. This rearrangement joins TRBV6-2 or TRBV6-3 to TRBJ2-1, with D hard to call. Per the germline V gene, CDR1 is MNHEY and CDR2 is SVGEGT. Trimming pared 6 bases from V and 8 bases from J, leaving 8 bases between. This CDR3 is 11 amino acids long.